The following is a TCR beta chain sequence with its context. Antigen: not known. This record comes from a study of chemoradiotherapy in HPV16-positive cancers. Across the whole study: Functional T-cell assays on a couple of HPV16-positive patients' cells defined candidate HPV-specific clones and common TCR motifs. Study observations and caveats: Candidate HPV-specific clones and E7-related TCR motifs grew in tumor during treatment.

CDR1 is SGHVS, CDR2 FQNEAQ, per germline. The CDR3 sequence is 14 residues long. V gave up 3 bases and J gave up 4 bases; unmatched junction bases: 4. Sequencing used immunoSEQ multiplex PCR; TCRdb keeps in-frame clones, though not all of them. Of approximately 5,600 clones listed, 70% to 75% were seen once; the top ten hold nearly 9%. This sequence was found in a human donor with HPV-associated anogenital cancer. The sample was tumor tissue, taken from a patient who underwent chemoradiotherapy. The chain combines TRBV7-8 with TRBJ2-3; 7 bases are a match to TRBD1. The DNA of the CDR3 is TGTGCCAGCAGCTTGAGACAGGGCCCAGATACGCAGTATTTT. This encodes CASSLRQGPDTQYF.